This T cell receptor beta chain was obtained from a study of cytomegalovirus exposure and HLA in healthy donors. Study as a whole: Genetic ancestry analysis placed around 76% of the 300 to 500 donors that were genotyped in the Caucasian-associated cluster. Findings and limits, study-wide: With high specificity and sensitivity, the classifier reportedly diagnosed cytomegalovirus status. Later, an analysis found that common viral pathogens appeared to be linked with several of the most significant clusters.

The CDR3 loop spans 15 amino acids. Germline lookup yields CDR1 LNHDA and CDR2 SQIVND (reference sequence). Germline trimming cut 6 bases from V and 2 bases from J; bases unmatched to any gene: 9. To note about this clone: Its specificity is unknown.

In the PCR, 60 Vbeta and 13 Jbeta primers were used. Measured with immunoSEQ multiplex PCR; TCRdb has only the in-frame clones, and not every one. This sample has some 170,000 clones, with roughly 87% found just once. The chain carries TRBV19 and TRBJ2-7, with 8 positions matching TRBD1. This sequence originates from a woman in her thirties in good health and CMV-seronegative. The material sequenced was PBMCs. CDR3 in DNA: TGTGCCAGTAGCCCATCCGGGACAGGAGCCTACGAGCAGTACTTC. Protein product: CASSPSGTGAYEQYF.